In this sample, the clone carrying this TCR beta chain turned up once. The data were obtained in a study of blood T cell repertoires in COVID-19. Across the whole study: The samples span acute and convalescent COVID-19 from the United States, Italy and Spain. From T cells, B-cell-depleted T cells, or PBMCs came the material, which was cDNA or gDNA.

Methods used by the authors: By means of reference gene primer amplification, nucleated cell counts were estimated. TCRdb's copy holds only in-frame clones and misses some; the assay was immunoSEQ multiplex PCR. That table supplies the V and J calls and clone size; D and trimming were determined from the DNA. The profile shows about 120,000 clones, 90% of them singletons. V lost 3 bases to trimming and J lost 4 bases; unmatched junction nucleotides: 6. CDR3 length: 16 residues. Per the germline V gene, CDR1 is KGHDR and CDR2 is SFDVKD. The chain employs TRBV24-1 and TRBJ2-3, with 10 nucleotides matching TRBD1. The material sequenced was peripheral blood. This sequence originates from a human donor with active COVID-19. The donor label of this sample is uncertain. The CDR3 bases are TGTGCCACCAGTGATCGCGGACAGGGGGGACCAGATACGCAGTATTTT. Its protein is CATSDRGQGGPDTQYF.